Listed below are T cell receptor beta chains from one sample, sequenced in a study of blood T cell repertoires in COVID-19. Sequencing used immunoSEQ multiplex PCR; TCRdb keeps in-frame clones, though not all of them. The table includes tens of thousands of clones, about 83% detected once. The sequenced material came from peripheral blood. The receptors here all came from a man aged 50 or older with acute or convalescent COVID-19. Each CDR3 is given with its conserved first and last residue. The D gene is left open where the match is weak. For some rows the clone size is stated as once, few or many, or as a class when expanded; others skip it.

CASSSDSSHYEQYF	TGTGCCAGCAGCTCGGACAGTTCCCACTACGAGCAGTACTTC	TRBJ2-7	TRBV7-9	.	.
CASSDPSRGSTNEKLFF	TGTGCCAGTAGCGATCCCTCCAGGGGGTCAACTAATGAAAAACTGTTTTTT	TRBJ1-4	TRBV19	few	TRBD1
CASSLGGTRRPQHF	TGTGCCAGCAGTTTGGGGGGGACGCGCCGGCCCCAGCATTTT	TRBJ1-5	TRBV27	.	.
CASSEASPGGSYEQYF	TGTGCCAGCAGTGAAGCTTCGCCGGGGGGCTCCTACGAGCAGTACTTC	TRBJ2-7	TRBV6-1	.	TRBD2
CASRNRGYNSPLHF	TGTGCCAGCAGGAACAGGGGTTATAATTCACCCCTCCACTTT	TRBJ1-6	TRBV6-5	.	TRBD1
CASSWSSGSMNEQYF	TGTGCCAGCAGCTGGTCTAGCGGGAGTATGAACGAGCAGTACTTC	TRBJ2-7	TRBV7-2	few	TRBD2
CASNGQGSQPQHF	TGTGCCAGCAATGGACAGGGGAGTCAGCCCCAGCATTTT	TRBJ1-5	TRBV6-5	.	TRBD1
CSAGSRGLYNEQFF	TGCAGCGCCGGTAGCAGGGGGCTATACAATGAGCAGTTCTTC	TRBJ2-1	TRBV29-1	.	TRBD1
CASSLGRHQPQHF	TGTGCCAGCAGTTTGGGGAGACATCAGCCCCAGCATTTT	TRBJ1-5	TRBV12-3/TRBV12-4	.	.
CASSIDTSTEQFF	TGTGCCAGTAGTATAGACACTAGCACTGAGCAGTTCTTC	TRBJ2-1	TRBV19	.	.
CASSNRADTGELFF	TGTGCCAGTAGTAACAGGGCGGACACCGGGGAGCTGTTTTTT	TRBJ2-2	TRBV19	few	.
CASSLLRRFRGETQYF	TGTGCCAGCAGTTTACTTAGGCGGTTCCGCGGAGAGACCCAGTACTTC	TRBJ2-5	TRBV28	.	.
CASSQAASGNRNSPLHF	TGTGCCAGCAGCCAAGCGGCCTCCGGGAACCGTAATTCACCCCTCCACTTT	TRBJ1-6	TRBV4-2	.	.
CASSLSFGELFF	TGTGCCAGCAGTTTATCCTTCGGGGAGCTGTTTTTT	TRBJ2-2	TRBV27	few	.
CAWSEGPNSPLHF	TGTGCCTGGTCCGAGGGCCCCAATTCACCCCTCCACTTT	TRBJ1-6	TRBV30	.	.
CASSPGGLLGTF	TGCGCCAGCAGCCCCGGAGGCCTTCTCGGAACCTTC	TRBJ1-2	TRBV5-1	.	.
CASSLDGPITDTQYF	TGTGCCAGCAGCTTGGATGGGCCGATCACAGATACGCAGTATTTT	TRBJ2-3	TRBV5-4	once	.
CASSYSLAGVLSTGELFF	TGTGCCAGCAGTTACTCCCTAGCGGGAGTTCTGAGTACCGGGGAGCTGTTTTTT	TRBJ2-2	TRBV6-2/TRBV6-3	once	TRBD2
CASSKDLLSSYEQYF	TGTGCCAGCAGCAAGGACTTACTGAGCTCCTACGAGCAGTACTTC	TRBJ2-7	TRBV28	.	.
CASSPGLAGWDETQYF	TGCGCCAGCAGCCCGGGACTAGCGGGGTGGGATGAGACCCAGTACTTC	TRBJ2-5	TRBV5-1	once	TRBD2
CASRELAGAGTDTQYF	TGTGCCAGCAGGGAATTAGCGGGGGCGGGCACAGATACGCAGTATTTT	TRBJ2-3	TRBV2	.	TRBD2